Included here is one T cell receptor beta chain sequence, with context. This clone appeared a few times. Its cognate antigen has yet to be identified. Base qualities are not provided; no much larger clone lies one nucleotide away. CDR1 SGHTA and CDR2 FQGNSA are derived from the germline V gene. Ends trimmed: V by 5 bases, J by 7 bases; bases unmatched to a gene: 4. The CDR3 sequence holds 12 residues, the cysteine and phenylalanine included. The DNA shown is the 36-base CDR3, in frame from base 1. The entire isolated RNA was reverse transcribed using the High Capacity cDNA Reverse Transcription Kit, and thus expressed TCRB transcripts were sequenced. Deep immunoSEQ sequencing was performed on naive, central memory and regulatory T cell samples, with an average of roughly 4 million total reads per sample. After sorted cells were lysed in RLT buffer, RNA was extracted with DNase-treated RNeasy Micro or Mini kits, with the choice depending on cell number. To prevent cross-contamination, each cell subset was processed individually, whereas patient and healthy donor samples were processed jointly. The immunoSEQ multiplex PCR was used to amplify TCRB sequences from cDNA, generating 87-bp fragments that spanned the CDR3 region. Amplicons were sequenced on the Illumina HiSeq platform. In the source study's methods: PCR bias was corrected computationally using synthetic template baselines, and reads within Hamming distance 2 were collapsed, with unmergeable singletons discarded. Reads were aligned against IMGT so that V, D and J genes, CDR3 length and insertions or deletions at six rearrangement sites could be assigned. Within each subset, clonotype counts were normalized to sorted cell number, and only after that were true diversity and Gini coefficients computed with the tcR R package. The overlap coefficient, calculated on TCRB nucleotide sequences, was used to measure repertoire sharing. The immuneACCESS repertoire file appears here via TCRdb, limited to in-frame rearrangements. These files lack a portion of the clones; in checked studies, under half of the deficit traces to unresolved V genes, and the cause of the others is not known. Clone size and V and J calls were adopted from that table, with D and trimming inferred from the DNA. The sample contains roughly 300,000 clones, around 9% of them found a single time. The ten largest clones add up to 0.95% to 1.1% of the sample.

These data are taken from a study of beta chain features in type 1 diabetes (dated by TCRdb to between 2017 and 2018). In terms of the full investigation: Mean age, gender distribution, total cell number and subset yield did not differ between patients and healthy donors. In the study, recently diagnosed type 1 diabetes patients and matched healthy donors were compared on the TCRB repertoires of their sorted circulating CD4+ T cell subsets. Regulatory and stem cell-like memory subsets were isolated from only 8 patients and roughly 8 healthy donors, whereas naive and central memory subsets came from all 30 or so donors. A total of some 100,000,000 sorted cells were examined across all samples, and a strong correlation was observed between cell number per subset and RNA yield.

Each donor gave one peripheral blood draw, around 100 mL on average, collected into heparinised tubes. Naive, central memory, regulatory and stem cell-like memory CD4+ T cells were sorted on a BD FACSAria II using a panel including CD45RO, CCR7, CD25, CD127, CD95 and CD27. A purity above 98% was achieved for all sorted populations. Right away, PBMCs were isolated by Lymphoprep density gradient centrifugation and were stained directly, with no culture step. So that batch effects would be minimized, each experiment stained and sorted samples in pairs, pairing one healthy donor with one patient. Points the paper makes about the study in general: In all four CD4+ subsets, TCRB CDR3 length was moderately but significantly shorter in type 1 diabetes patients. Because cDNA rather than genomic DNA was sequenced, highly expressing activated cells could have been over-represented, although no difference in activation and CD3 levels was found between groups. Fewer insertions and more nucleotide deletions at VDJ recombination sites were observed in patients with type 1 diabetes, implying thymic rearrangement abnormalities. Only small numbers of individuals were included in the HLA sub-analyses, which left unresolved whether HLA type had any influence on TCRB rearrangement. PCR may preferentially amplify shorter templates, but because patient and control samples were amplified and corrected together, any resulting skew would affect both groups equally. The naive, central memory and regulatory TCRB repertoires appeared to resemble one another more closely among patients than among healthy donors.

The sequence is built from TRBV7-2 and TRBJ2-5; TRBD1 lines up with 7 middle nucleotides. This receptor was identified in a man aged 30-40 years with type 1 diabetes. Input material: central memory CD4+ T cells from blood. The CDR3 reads CASSPGQATQYF. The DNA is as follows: TGTGCCAGCAGCCCTGGACAGGCGACCCAGTACTTC.